This T cell receptor (beta chain) was sequenced during a study of siplizumab effects on memory and regulatory T cells. Whole-study results and caveats: With siplizumab, mappable alloreactive CD4+ clones averaged roughly 69% Treg-derived, versus 25% to 30% in controls.

The germline V gene encodes CDR1 KGHSH and CDR2 LQKENI. The CDR3 is made up of 13 amino acids. V was cut by 3 bases and J by 5 bases, with 8 bases left in between. Data came from immunoSEQ multiplex PCR; TCRdb stores just in-frame clones and leaves some out. Seen here are fewer than 120,000 clones, more than 90% observed once, and the top ten hold about 1.5%. Details on this clone: The antigen is undetermined.

The sequence came from a human donor in good health. The chain employs TRBV18 and TRBJ1-5, with D perhaps matching TRBD1 (5 bases). The sample comprised CD4+ T cells sorted from blood. The CDR3 loop is CASSPIRDQPQHF. For the CDR3, the DNA is TGTGCCAGCTCACCGATCAGGGATCAGCCCCAGCATTTT.